These T cell receptor beta chains were read from a single sample in a study of T-cell reconstitution after alpha-beta-depleted transplantation in children. TCRdb reanalysed the PCR reads using MiXCR and keeps one entry per CDR3 protein. The sample has 200,000 to 250,000 distinct CDR3 sequences; around 12% are singletons. This specimen was PBMCs from the stem cell graft donor, taken from the stem cell graft. The receptors stem from a human donor who donated a stem cell graft to a child with acute lymphoblastic leukemia. Each CDR3 is given with its conserved first and last residue. The D gene is left open where the match is weak. Clone size is shown for a subset of rows, as once, few, many or a class of expanded clone.

TRBD1 | many | TRBJ1-2 | TRBV28 | TGTGCCAGCAGTTTCGTCACAGGGGCGGTCTATGGCTACACCTTC | CASSFVTGAVYGYTF
TRBD1 | many | TRBJ1-2 | TRBV5-6 | TGTGCCAGCAGCCCCGACAGGGGGCGTAGCTATGGCTACACCTTC | CASSPDRGRSYGYTF
TRBD1 | many | TRBJ1-1 | TRBV9 | TGTGCCAGCAGCCCTCGAGACAGGGCGAACACTGAAGCTTTCTTT | CASSPRDRANTEAFF
. | many | TRBJ1-4 | TRBV6-1 | TGTGCCAGCAGATCAGGGAGGACTAATGAAAAACTGTTTTTT | CASRSGRTNEKLFF
. | many | TRBJ1-1 | TRBV7-2 | TGCGCCAGCAGCTTGGTAGGGGCTGAAGCTTTCTTT | CASSLVGAEAFF
. | many | TRBJ2-5 | TRBV5-6 | TGTGCCAGCAGCCCTGGGGCCGGCGTGGAGACCCAGTACTTC | CASSPGAGVETQYF
TRBD1 | many | TRBJ2-6 | TRBV27 | TGTGCCAGTACCGACAGGGCTGGGGCCAACGTCCTGACTTTC | CASTDRAGANVLTF
TRBD2 | . | TRBJ2-1 | TRBV6-2/TRBV6-3 | TGTGCCAGCAGAACTGGGACTAGCGGGGACAATGAGCAGTTCTTC | CASRTGTSGDNEQFF
. | many | TRBJ2-3 | TRBV5-1 | TGCGCCAGCAGCTTGGTGCAGGGTACGCAGTATTTT | CASSLVQGTQYF
. | many | TRBJ1-6 | TRBV6-5 | TGTGCCAGCAAAGGACAGAGCGTCTCCTATAATTCACCCCTCCACTTT | CASKGQSVSYNSPLHF
. | few | TRBJ1-1 | TRBV20-1 | TGCAGTGCTCAAGACAGGTCCGGGAACACTGAAGCTTTCTTT | CSAQDRSGNTEAFF